These T cell receptor beta chains were read from a single sample in a study of blood T cell repertoires in COVID-19. Produced via immunoSEQ multiplex PCR; TCRdb's table is partial and in-frame only. The data contain some 340,000 clones, over 70% of them singletons. Sequencing was carried out using peripheral blood. The receptors shown here come from a man between 25 and 39 years old with active or convalescent COVID-19. The CDR3 runs from the conserved cysteine through the conserved F or W. The D gene is left open where the match is weak. Clone size is given for some rows only: seen once, a few or many times, or a class if the clone is expanded.

clone size	V gene	D gene	J gene	CDR3 protein	CDR3 DNA
NA	TRBV12-3/TRBV12-4	TRBD1	TRBJ1-1	CASSFGQVTEAFF	TGTGCCAGCAGTTTCGGACAGGTCACTGAAGCTTTCTTT
few	TRBV6-5	TRBD1	TRBJ1-2	CASRGTGVNGYTF	TGTGCCAGTAGAGGGACAGGGGTCAATGGCTACACCTTC
NA	TRBV5-1	TRBD1	TRBJ1-3	CASSLGQAVSGNTIYF	TGCGCCAGCAGCCTCGGACAGGCTGTCTCTGGAAACACCATATATTTT
NA	TRBV27	TRBD1	TRBJ1-2	CASSRQGAQPSGYTF	TGTGCCAGCAGCAGACAGGGGGCGCAACCGAGTGGCTACACCTTC
few	TRBV28	NA	TRBJ2-5	CASNTGGIRETQYF	TGTGCCAGCAATACAGGCGGGATAAGAGAGACCCAGTACTTC
few	TRBV5-1	NA	TRBJ1-2	CASSLGQVIYGYTF	TGCGCCAGCAGCTTGGGGCAGGTCATCTATGGCTACACCTTC
NA	TRBV7-2	TRBD2	TRBJ2-7	CASSLGASGPEQYF	TGTGCCAGCAGCTTAGGAGCTAGCGGGCCGGAGCAGTACTTC
NA	TRBV15	TRBD2	TRBJ2-3	CATNERGAKDTQYF	TGTGCCACCAACGAGCGGGGGGCCAAAGATACGCAGTATTTT
NA	TRBV27	TRBD1	TRBJ1-1	CASSPQGAAANTEAFF	TGTGCCAGCAGTCCTCAGGGGGCCGCGGCGAACACTGAAGCTTTCTTT
NA	TRBV14	NA	TRBJ2-1	CASSQDRGRGIYNEQFF	TGTGCCAGCAGCCAAGACAGAGGACGAGGGATTTATAATGAGCAGTTCTTC
NA	TRBV5-4	TRBD2	TRBJ2-2	CASSLGLADTGELFF	TGTGCCAGCAGCTTGGGGCTAGCGGACACCGGGGAGCTGTTTTTT
NA	TRBV6-6	NA	TRBJ1-2	CASSYSSQATAYGYTF	TGTGCCAGCAGTTACTCGTCCCAGGCGACAGCATATGGCTACACCTTC
NA	TRBV3-1/TRBV3-2	NA	TRBJ1-5	CASGTANQPQHF	TGTGCCAGCGGAACAGCTAATCAGCCCCAGCATTTT
NA	TRBV2	NA	TRBJ2-7	CASGLRSYEQYF	TGTGCCAGCGGGTTGAGGTCGTACGAGCAGTACTTC
NA	TRBV30	TRBD2	TRBJ2-3	CAWRTSGGLTDTQYF	TGTGCCTGGAGGACTAGCGGGGGGCTGACAGATACGCAGTATTTT
NA	TRBV5-1	TRBD1	TRBJ1-2	CASSVYSGTGEGYTF	TGCGCCAGCAGCGTATATTCCGGGACAGGAGAAGGCTACACCTTC
NA	TRBV21-1	NA	TRBJ2-7	CASSKETSGAYEQYF	TGTGCCAGCAGCAAAGAGACTAGCGGAGCCTACGAGCAGTACTTC
NA	TRBV7-8	NA	TRBJ1-2	CATISEAYYGYTF	TGTGCCACTATTAGCGAGGCATACTATGGCTACACCTTC
once	TRBV5-4	NA	TRBJ1-3	CASSLKGAGNTIYF	TGTGCCAGCAGCTTGAAGGGGGCTGGAAACACCATATATTTT
NA	TRBV11-3	NA	TRBJ1-2	CASSSLCVRPSSNYGYTF	TGTGCCAGCAGCAGCTTATGTGTGCGGCCGTCCTCTAACTATGGCTACACCTTC
once	TRBV6-5	NA	TRBJ1-2	CAVLEGNYGYTF	TGTGCAGTCCTCGAGGGAAACTATGGCTACACCTTC
NA	TRBV27	TRBD1	TRBJ1-2	CASSPRTGTAGYTF	TGTGCCAGCAGTCCCCGGACAGGAACGGCGGGCTACACCTTC
NA	TRBV27	NA	TRBJ1-1	CASRRGSEAFF	TGTGCCAGCAGGCGGGGGTCTGAAGCTTTCTTT
NA	TRBV4-1	TRBD1	TRBJ2-1	CASSQAPSLVGQGNYNEQFF	TGCGCCAGCAGCCAAGCCCCCTCCCTTGTCGGACAGGGGAACTACAATGAGCAGTTCTTC
few	TRBV15	TRBD1	TRBJ2-7	CATQGASYEQYF	TGTGCCACCCAGGGGGCCTCCTACGAGCAGTACTTC
NA	TRBV28	TRBD1	TRBJ2-7	CASSLSAGQGLSYEQYF	TGTGCCAGCAGTTTAAGCGCTGGACAGGGCCTCTCCTACGAGCAGTACTTC
NA	TRBV4-1	NA	TRBJ2-3	CASSQVHSTSTDTQYF	TGCGCCAGCAGCCAAGTACACAGCACTAGCACAGATACGCAGTATTTT
NA	TRBV4-1	TRBD1	TRBJ2-1	CASSRAGGMYNEQFF	TGCGCCAGCAGCCGGGCAGGGGGTATGTACAATGAGCAGTTCTTC
NA	TRBV18	TRBD2	TRBJ2-7	CASSPMREGEQYF	TGTGCCAGCTCACCAATGCGGGAGGGCGAGCAGTACTTC
NA	TRBV7-3	NA	TRBJ2-7	CASSLDRNVEQYF	TGTGCCAGCAGCTTAGACAGAAACGTCGAGCAGTACTTC
NA	TRBV2	TRBD2	TRBJ2-1	CASSERLAGSYNEQFF	TGTGCCAGCAGTGAAAGGCTAGCGGGATCCTACAATGAGCAGTTCTTC
NA	TRBV12-5	NA	TRBJ2-5	CASGWGSGGDETQYF	TGTGCTAGTGGTTGGGGGTCCGGGGGTGACGAGACCCAGTACTTC
NA	TRBV5-4	NA	TRBJ1-2	CASSLDNSFRGYTF	TGTGCCAGCAGCTTGGACAATTCGTTCCGCGGCTACACCTTC
NA	TRBV9	TRBD2	TRBJ2-3	CASSVDGTSPDTQYF	TGTGCCAGCAGCGTAGATGGGACTAGTCCAGATACGCAGTATTTT
NA	TRBV20-1	TRBD2	TRBJ2-7	CSASGGSDYEQYF	TGCAGTGCTAGTGGCGGGAGTGACTACGAGCAGTACTTC
NA	TRBV7-9	TRBD2	TRBJ2-2	CASVHRAGVNTGELFF	TGTGCCAGCGTACACCGGGCGGGGGTAAACACCGGGGAGCTGTTTTTT
NA	TRBV7-2	NA	TRBJ1-2	CASSPTGTINYGYTF	TGTGCCAGCAGCCCTACAGGCACCATTAACTATGGCTACACCTTC
NA	TRBV6-5	TRBD2	TRBJ2-3	CASSYKLAGDTDTQYF	TGTGCCAGCAGTTACAAACTAGCGGGGGACACAGATACGCAGTATTTT
NA	TRBV24-1	TRBD1	TRBJ2-5	CATSDPPWKGAETQYF	TGTGCCACCAGTGATCCTCCTTGGAAGGGGGCTGAGACCCAGTACTTC
NA	TRBV3-1/TRBV3-2	NA	TRBJ2-6	CASSQGTALISGANVLTF	TGTGCCAGCAGCCAAGGGACAGCTCTAATCTCTGGGGCCAACGTCCTGACTTTC
NA	TRBV5-1	NA	TRBJ2-7	CASSLQASSYEQYF	TGCGCCAGCAGCTTACAGGCGTCCTCCTACGAGCAGTACTTC
NA	TRBV6-5	TRBD1	TRBJ1-5	CASSSTGGGQPQHF	TGTGCCAGCAGCTCCACAGGGGGCGGTCAGCCCCAGCATTTT
NA	TRBV5-1	NA	TRBJ1-2	CATRQARLRGNYGYTF	TGCGCCACAAGACAGGCGAGGCTCAGAGGGAACTATGGCTACACCTTC
NA	TRBV5-1	TRBD2	TRBJ2-5	CASSGLAGGSQETQYF	TGCGCCAGCAGCGGGCTAGCGGGGGGGTCACAAGAGACCCAGTACTTC
NA	TRBV7-3	TRBD1	TRBJ2-1	CASSLEGAVNEQFF	TGTGCCAGCAGCTTAGAGGGGGCGGTTAATGAGCAGTTCTTC
NA	TRBV5-1	NA	TRBJ2-3	CASSLGGSTDTQYF	TGCGCCAGCAGCTTGGGCGGGAGCACAGATACGCAGTATTTT
NA	TRBV15	TRBD1	TRBJ2-2	CATSATGRELFF	TGTGCCACCAGCGCGACAGGGAGGGAGCTGTTTTTT
NA	TRBV28	TRBD1	TRBJ2-7	CASRTGVPYEQYF	TGTGCCAGCAGAACAGGGGTCCCCTACGAGCAGTACTTC
NA	TRBV27	TRBD2	TRBJ2-7	CASSPEGSGGLNIEQYF	TGTGCCAGCAGTCCCGAGGGAAGCGGGGGCCTCAACATTGAGCAGTACTTC